This T cell receptor (beta chain) was recorded in a study of early T cells in non-severe SARS-CoV-2 infection. Whole-study findings and limits: Private and CD4 specificities were missed by VDJdb matching, skewed to anti-spike CD8.

V lost 5 bases to trimming and J lost 2 bases, with 10 bases between them. The CDR3 is 14 amino acids. Germline assignment: CDR1 SGHTA and CDR2 FQGTGA. As to this clonotype: The antigen remains undetermined.

The protocol attached unique molecular identifiers to individual cDNA molecules. TCRdb reprocessed the 5' RACE reads with MiXCR, giving one entry per CDR3 protein. The sample contains fewer than 85,000 distinct CDR3 sequences, 12% of which appear only once. Specimen: whole blood. The chain is built from TRBV7-3 and TRBJ1-3; D is possibly TRBD1 (5 bases). The receptor was isolated from an adult who was a healthcare worker with PCR-confirmed SARS-CoV-2 infection or an uninfected control (not recorded which). The DNA of the CDR3 is TGTGCCAGCAGCCCCCGGGGCGCTGGAAACACCATATATTTT. Translating gives CASSPRGAGNTIYF.